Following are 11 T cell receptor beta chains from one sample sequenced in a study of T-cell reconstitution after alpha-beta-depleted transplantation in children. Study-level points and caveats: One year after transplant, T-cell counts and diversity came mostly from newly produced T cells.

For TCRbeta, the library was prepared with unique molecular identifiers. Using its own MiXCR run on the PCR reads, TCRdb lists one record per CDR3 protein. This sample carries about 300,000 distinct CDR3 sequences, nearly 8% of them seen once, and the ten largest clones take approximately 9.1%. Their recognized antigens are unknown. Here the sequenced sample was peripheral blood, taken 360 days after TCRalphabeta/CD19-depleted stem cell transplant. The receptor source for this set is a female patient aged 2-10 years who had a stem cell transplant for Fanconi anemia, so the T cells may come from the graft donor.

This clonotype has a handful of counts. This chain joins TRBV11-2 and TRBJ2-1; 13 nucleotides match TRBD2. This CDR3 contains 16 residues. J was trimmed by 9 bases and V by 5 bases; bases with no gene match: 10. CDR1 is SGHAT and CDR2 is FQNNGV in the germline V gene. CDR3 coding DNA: TGTGCCAGCAGCCTCATACTAGCGGGGGGGCTCATTGAGCAGTTCTTC. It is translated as CASSLILAGGLIEQFF.

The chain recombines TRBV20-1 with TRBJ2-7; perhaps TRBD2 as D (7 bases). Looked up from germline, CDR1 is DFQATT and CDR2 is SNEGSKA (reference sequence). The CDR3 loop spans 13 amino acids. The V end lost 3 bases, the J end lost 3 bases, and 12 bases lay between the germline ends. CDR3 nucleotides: TGCAGTGCTAGCGGGGGGCCGGGCTACGAGCAGTACTTC. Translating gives CSASGGPGYEQYF.

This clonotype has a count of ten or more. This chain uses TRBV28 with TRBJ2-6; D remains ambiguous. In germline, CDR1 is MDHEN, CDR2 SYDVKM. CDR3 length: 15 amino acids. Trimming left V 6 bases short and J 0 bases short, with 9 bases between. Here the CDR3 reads CASRIMGSGANVLTF. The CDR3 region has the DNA TGTGCCAGCAGGATTATGGGCTCTGGGGCCAACGTCCTGACTTTC. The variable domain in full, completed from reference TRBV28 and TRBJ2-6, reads DVKVTQSSRYLVKRTGEKVFLECVQDMDHENMFWYRQDPGLGLRLIYFSYDVKMKEKGDIPEGYSVSREKKERFSLILESASTNQTSMYLCASRIMGSGANVLTFGAGSRLTVL.

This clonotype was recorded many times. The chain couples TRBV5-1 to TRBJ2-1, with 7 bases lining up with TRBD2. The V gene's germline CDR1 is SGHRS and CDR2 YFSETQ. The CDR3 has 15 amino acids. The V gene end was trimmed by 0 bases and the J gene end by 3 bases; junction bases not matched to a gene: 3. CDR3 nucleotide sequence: TGCGCCAGCAGCTTGGCCGGACTAGGCTACAATGAGCAGTTCTTC. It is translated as CASSLAGLGYNEQFF. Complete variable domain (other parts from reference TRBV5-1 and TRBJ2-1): KAGVTQTPRYLIKTRGQQVTLSCSPISGHRSVSWYQQTPGQGLQFLFEYFSETQRNKGNFPGRFSGRQFSNSRSEMNVSTLELGDSALYLCASSLAGLGYNEQFFGPGTRLTVL.

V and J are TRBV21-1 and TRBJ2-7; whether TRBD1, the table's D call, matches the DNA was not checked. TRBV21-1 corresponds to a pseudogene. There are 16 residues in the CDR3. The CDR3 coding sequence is TGTGCCAGCAGCAAACCAAAGGGGGAAGTAGTCTACGAGCAGTACTTC. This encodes CASSKPKGEVVYEQYF.

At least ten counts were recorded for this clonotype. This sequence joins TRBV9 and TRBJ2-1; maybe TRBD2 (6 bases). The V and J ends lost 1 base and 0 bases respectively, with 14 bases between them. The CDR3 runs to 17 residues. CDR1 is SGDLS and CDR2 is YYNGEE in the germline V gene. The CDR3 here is CASSVLRDLSSYNEQFF. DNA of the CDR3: TGTGCCAGCAGCGTACTCCGGGACTTAAGCTCCTACAATGAGCAGTTCTTC.

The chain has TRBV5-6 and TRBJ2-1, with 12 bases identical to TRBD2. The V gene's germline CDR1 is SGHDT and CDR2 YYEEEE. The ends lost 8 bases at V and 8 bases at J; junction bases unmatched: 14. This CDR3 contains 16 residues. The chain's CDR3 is CARGPGLAGGSHEQFF. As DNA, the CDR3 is TGTGCCAGGGGCCCCGGGCTAGCGGGAGGGAGTCATGAGCAGTTCTTC.

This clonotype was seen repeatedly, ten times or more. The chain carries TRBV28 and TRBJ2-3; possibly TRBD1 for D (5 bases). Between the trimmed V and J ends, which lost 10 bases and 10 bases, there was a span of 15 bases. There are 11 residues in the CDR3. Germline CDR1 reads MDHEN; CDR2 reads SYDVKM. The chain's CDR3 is CATQGVEAQYF. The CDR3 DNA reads TGTGCCACCCAAGGGGTTGAAGCGCAGTATTTT.

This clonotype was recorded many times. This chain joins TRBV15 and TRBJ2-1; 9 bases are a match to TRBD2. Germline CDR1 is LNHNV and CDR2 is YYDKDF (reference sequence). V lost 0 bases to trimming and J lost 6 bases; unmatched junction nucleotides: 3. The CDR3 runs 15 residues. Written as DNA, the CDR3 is TGTGCCACCAGCAGAGACCCGGGACTAGCCAATGAGCAGTTCTTC. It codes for CATSRDPGLANEQFF. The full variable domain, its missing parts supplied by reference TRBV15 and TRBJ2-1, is DAMVIQNPRYQVTQFGKPVTLSCSQTLNHNVMYWYQQKSSQAPKLLFHYYDKDFNNEADTPDNFQSRRPNTSFCFLDIRSPGLGDTAMYLCATSRDPGLANEQFFGPGTRLTVL.

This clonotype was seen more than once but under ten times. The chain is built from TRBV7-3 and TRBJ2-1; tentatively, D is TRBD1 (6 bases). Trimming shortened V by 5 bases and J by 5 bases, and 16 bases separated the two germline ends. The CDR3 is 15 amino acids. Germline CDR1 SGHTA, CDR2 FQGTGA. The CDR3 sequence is CASSLPGTPHNEQFF. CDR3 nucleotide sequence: TGTGCCAGCAGCCTACCAGGGACACCTCACAATGAGCAGTTCTTC.

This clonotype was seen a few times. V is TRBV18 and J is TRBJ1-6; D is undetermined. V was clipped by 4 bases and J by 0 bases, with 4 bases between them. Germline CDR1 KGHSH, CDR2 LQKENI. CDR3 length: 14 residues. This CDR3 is CASSQSSYNSPLHF. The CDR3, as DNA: TGTGCCAGCTCACAGAGCTCCTATAATTCACCCCTCCACTTT.